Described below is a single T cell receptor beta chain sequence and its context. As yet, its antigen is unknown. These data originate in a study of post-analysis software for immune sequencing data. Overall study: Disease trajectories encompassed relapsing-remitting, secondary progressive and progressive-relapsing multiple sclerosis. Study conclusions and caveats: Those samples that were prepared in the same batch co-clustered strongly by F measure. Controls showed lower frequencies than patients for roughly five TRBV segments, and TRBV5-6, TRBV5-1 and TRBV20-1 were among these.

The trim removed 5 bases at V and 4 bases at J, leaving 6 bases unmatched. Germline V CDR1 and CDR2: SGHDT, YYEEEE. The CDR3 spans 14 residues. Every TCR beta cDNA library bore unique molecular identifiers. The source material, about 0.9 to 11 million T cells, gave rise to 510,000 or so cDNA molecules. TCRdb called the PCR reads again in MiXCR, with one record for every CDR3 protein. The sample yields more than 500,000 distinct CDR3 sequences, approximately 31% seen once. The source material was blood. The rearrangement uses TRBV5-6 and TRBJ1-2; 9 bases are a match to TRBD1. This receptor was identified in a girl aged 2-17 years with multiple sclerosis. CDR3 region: CASRRTGVTYGYTF. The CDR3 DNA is TGTGCCAGCAGACGGACAGGGGTAACCTATGGCTACACCTTC.